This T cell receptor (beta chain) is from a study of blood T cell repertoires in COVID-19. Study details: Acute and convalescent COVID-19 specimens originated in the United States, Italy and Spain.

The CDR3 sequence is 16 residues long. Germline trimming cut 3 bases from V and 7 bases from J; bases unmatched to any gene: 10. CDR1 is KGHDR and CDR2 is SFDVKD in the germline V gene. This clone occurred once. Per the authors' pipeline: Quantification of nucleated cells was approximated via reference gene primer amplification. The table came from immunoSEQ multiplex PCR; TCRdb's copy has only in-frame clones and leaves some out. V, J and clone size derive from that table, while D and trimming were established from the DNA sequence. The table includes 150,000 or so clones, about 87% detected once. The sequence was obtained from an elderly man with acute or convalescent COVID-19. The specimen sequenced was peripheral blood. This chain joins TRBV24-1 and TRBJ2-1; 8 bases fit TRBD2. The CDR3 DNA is TGTGCCACCAGTGATCCTTCCGGGAGGGGGGGGAATGAGCAGTTCTTC. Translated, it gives CATSDPSGRGGNEQFF.